This TCR beta chain was observed in a study of shared clonotypes between healthy human individuals (dated by TCRdb to 2019 to 2021). Regarding the research as a whole: The cohort comprised a couple of women and a few men aged 18 to 49 years. Per donor, three plates each were used for CD4 naive and CD4 memory, two for CD8 naive, and one for CD8 memory. To estimate repertoire size and how much clonotypes are shared between individuals, the study performed deep sequencing of blood TCR repertoires from roughly five healthy adults. Libraries were prepared and TCR repertoires were sequenced by different laboratories using diverse techniques, in order to increase sequencing depth and limit assay-specific biases. Between about 0.8 and 9 billion PBMCs per donor were obtained by leukapheresis. The research as a whole found: Higher generation probabilities were observed for clonotypes shared by all four sorted-subset donors than for non-shared clonotypes. When a handful of donors were compared, the shared fraction of clonotypes was around 4.6% for naive CD4, around 4% for naive CD8, 2.3% for memory CD4, and about 0.36% for memory CD8. The genetic and exposure-history diversity represented was limited by the small number of donors. Larger estimated clonotype richness was generally found for naive subsets than for memory subsets. Even with the large sequencing depth, rarefaction of the sorted-subset datasets indicated that sequencing was incomplete. Based on pairwise subsampling, the degree of clonotype sharing among donors was expected to be affected by sequencing depth. Sampling was limited to blood, and TCR repertoires in tissue likely differ from TCR repertoires in blood.

Healthy HIV-negative adults with no recently reported acute infections or vaccinations were included as donors. Every donor was a Caucasian adult living in Nashville, Tennessee, USA. CD4+ T cells were enriched through magnetic negative selection, after which naive cells were positively selected on CD45RA and the remaining negative fraction served as the memory subset. After blood collection by leukapheresis, PBMCs were isolated using Ficoll-Histopaque density gradient centrifugation and then cryopreserved in the vapor phase of liquid nitrogen. Analytical flow cytometry was used to check the purity and quantity of every magnetically sorted T cell population. Genomic DNA was isolated from every sorted fraction and measured by UV absorbance on a Nanodrop 2000c. Using the deep immunoSEQ assay, multiplex PCR amplified TCR CDR3 regions from genomic DNA. Genomic DNA extracted from each cell subset was distributed evenly over all wells of several immunoSEQ 96-well plates, and each plate served as one replicate. For sorted subsets, 200 to 250 ng genomic DNA, equal to 30,000 to 35,000 T cell genomes, was loaded into each replicate PCR. Purified libraries were measured with a Qubit 3.0 fluorometer, size-checked on a Bioanalyzer 2100, and measured again with the KAPA Library Quantification kit. Every immunoSEQ 96-well plate was sequenced on a dedicated single-read 150-cycle Illumina NextSeq 550 flow cell. Regarding the original processing steps: The immunoSEQ output contained only junctional sequences without quality scores, so filtering could not match that applied to full-length reads. Sequences were annotated with PyIR, a Python wrapper for IgBLAST v1.9, using IMGT germline references to assign V/J genes and CDR3. Any read was removed if the V/J assignment was weak (E-value above 1e-6), the CDR3 was missing, or the read contained stop codons, out-of-frame junctions, or ambiguous translated residues. A V3J clonotype was defined by an identical inferred V gene, J gene, and CDR3 amino acid sequence. Percentage overlap between repertoires was calculated by dividing the number of shared unique clonotypes by the size of the smaller repertoire. Repertoire richness was assessed with RTK rarefaction, the Chao1 estimator, and Recon v2.1 estimates of unobserved clonotypes. Generation probabilities for all TCRbeta clonotypes obtained by the gDNA method from a handful of donors were computed using OLGA. TCRdb holds this immuneACCESS table with in-frame rearrangements only. Some clones are missing; in checked studies, unresolved V genes explain under half, and the rest has no known cause. V and J calls and clone size are as listed in that table; D and trimming were resolved from the DNA. Across this sample there are over 700,000 clones, with 72% seen only once. The top ten hold less than 2% of the sample.

The germline V gene specifies SGDLS as CDR1 and YYNGEE as CDR2. Trimming at the junction amounts to 4 bases on V and 0 bases on J, and the germline ends lie 14 bases apart. CDR3 length: 16 amino acids, cysteine to phenylalanine. The retained sequence is limited to the CDR3, 48 bases, with the frame set at the first base. In regard to this clone: The target of this receptor is not known. Nothing much larger sits one base from this clone, and base qualities are not available.

The receptor's source is a woman under 40 in good health. The chain links TRBV9 with TRBJ1-3; a confident D gene designation cannot be given. Sequences were obtained from memory CD4+ T cells sorted from blood. The sample's cell subset or site, from its label and the paper: CD45RA-negative fraction. For the CDR3, the sequence is CASSPRTASSGNTIYF. The base sequence is TGTGCCAGCAGCCCGCGGACGGCGAGCTCTGGAAACACCATATATTTT.